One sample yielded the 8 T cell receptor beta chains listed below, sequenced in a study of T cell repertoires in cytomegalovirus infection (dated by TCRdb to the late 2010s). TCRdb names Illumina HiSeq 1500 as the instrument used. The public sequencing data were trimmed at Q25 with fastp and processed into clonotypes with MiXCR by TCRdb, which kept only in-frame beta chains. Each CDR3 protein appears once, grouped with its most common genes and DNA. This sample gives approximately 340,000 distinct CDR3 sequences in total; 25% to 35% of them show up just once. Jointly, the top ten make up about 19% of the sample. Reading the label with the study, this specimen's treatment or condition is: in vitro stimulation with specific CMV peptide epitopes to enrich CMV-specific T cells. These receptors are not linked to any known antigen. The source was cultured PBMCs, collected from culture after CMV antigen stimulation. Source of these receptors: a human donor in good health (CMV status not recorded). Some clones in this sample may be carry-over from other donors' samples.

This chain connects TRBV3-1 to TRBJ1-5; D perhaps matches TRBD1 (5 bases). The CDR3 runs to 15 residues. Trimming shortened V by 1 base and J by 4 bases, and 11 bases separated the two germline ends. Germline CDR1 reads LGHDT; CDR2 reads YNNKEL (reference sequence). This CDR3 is CASSQGGSDNQPQHF. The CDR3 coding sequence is TGTGCCAGCAGCCAAGGGGGGTCGGATAATCAGCCCCAGCATTTT.

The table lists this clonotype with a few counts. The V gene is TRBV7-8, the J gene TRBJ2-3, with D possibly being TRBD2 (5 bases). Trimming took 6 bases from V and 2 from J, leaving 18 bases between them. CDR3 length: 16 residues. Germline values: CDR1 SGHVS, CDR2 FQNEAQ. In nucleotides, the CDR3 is TGTGCCAGCAGATGGAGGCTAGCAGAAACCACAGATACGCAGTATTTT. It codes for CASRWRLAETTDTQYF.

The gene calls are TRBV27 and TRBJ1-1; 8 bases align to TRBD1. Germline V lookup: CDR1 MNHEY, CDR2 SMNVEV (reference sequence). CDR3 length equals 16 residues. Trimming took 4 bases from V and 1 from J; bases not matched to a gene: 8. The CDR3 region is CASSSTGGAENTEAFF. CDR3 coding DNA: TGTGCCAGCAGTTCAACAGGGGGAGCGGAGAACACTGAAGCTTTCTTT.

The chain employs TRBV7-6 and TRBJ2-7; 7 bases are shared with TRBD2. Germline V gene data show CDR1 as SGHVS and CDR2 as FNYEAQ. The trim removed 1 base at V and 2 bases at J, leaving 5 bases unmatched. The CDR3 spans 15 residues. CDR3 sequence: CASSLDAGVPYEQYF. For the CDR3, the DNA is TGTGCCAGCAGCTTAGATGCGGGGGTGCCCTACGAGCAGTACTTC.

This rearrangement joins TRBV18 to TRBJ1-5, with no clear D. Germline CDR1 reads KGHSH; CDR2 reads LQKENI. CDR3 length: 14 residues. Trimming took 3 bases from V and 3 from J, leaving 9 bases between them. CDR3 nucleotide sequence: TGTGCCAGCTCACCCCGGCTCAACAATCAGCCCCAGCATTTT. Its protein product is CASSPRLNNQPQHF.

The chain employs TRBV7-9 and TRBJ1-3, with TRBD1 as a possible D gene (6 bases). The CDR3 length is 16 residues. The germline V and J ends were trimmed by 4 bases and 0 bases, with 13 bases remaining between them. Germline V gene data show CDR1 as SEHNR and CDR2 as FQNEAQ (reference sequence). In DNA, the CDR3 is TGTGCCAGCAGCTCCGCGACAGGATCCTCTGGAAACACCATATATTTT. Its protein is CASSSATGSSGNTIYF.

The CDR3 region is CASSQGQGNTDTQYF. In DNA, the CDR3 is TGTGCCAGTAGTCAGGGACAGGGGAATACAGATACGCAGTATTTT. J is TRBJ2-3 and V is TRBV19; 10 positions match TRBD1. Germline CDR1 reads LNHDA; CDR2 reads SQIVND (reference sequence). The CDR3 spans 15 residues. Trimming cost V 5 bases and J 3 bases; bases outside gene matches: 5. Full variable domain (remainder filled in from reference TRBV19 and TRBJ2-3): DGGITQSPKYLFRKEGQNVTLSCEQNLNHDAMYWYRQDPGQGLRLIYYSQIVNDFQKGDIAEGYSVSREKKESFPLTVTSAQKNPTAFYLCASSQGQGNTDTQYFGPGTRLTVL.

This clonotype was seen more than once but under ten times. Here the CDR3 DNA reads TGTGCCAGCAGCAGTCCGGGGCCCCTCCACTTT. It codes for CASSSPGPLHF. V gene TRBV14 combines with J gene TRBJ1-6; D is uncertain. There are 11 residues in the CDR3. Germline assignment: CDR1 SGHDN and CDR2 FVKESK. The V end was cut by 5 bases, the J end by 13 bases, with 9 bases between.